The 18 T cell receptor beta chains given below trace back to one sample, sequenced in a study of T cells in Graves' hyperthyroidism and ophthalmopathy. The investigators amplified TCR beta CDR3 regions from RNA transcripts. First-round RT-PCR targeting the TCR CDR3 was performed with the HTBI primer set. TCRdb reprocessed the multiplex PCR reads via MiXCR and lists one record per CDR3 protein. Seen here are a few hundred thousand distinct CDR3 sequences, approximately 13% observed once, and the top ten hold 4% to 6.5%. What was sequenced was blood. These receptors originate from a woman between 18 and 29 years old with Graves' hyperthyroidism.

This clonotype was seen repeatedly, ten times or more. CDR3 region: CSARGGQGAFWETQYF. The CDR3 DNA reads TGCAGTGCTAGAGGGGGACAGGGGGCGTTTTGGGAGACCCAGTACTTC. The chain couples TRBV20-1 to TRBJ2-5, with 12 nucleotides matching TRBD1. CDR3 length: 16 residues. Germline lookup yields CDR1 DFQATT and CDR2 SNEGSKA (reference sequence). The V segment lost 1 base and the J segment 5 bases; nucleotides outside the gene matches: 8.

This clonotype was detected ten times or more. The chain carries TRBV20-1 and TRBJ2-1; D remains ambiguous. The CDR3 is made up of 11 amino acids. V dropped 3 bases and J dropped 5 bases, with 5 bases sitting between them. Germline-derived CDR1 and CDR2 are DFQATT and SNEGSKA (reference sequence). CDR3 in DNA: TGCAGTGCTAGCGGCCACAATGAGCAGTTCTTC. Translation gives CSASGHNEQFF.

This clonotype was seen at least ten times. The chain carries TRBV18 and TRBJ2-3; the D is unclear. The CDR3 length is 12 residues. V dropped 5 bases and J dropped 2 bases, with 5 bases sitting between them. Germline V gene lookup returns CDR1 KGHSH and CDR2 LQKENI. CDR3 sequence (DNA): TGTGCCAGCTCATCCAACACAGATACGCAGTATTTT. This encodes CASSSNTDTQYF.

This clonotype has ten or more counts. V is TRBV12-3 or TRBV12-4 and J is TRBJ2-3, with 7 positions matching TRBD2. The V gene end was trimmed by 6 bases and the J gene end by 2 bases; junction bases not matched to a gene: 8. The length of the CDR3 is 15 residues. CDR3 DNA: TGTGCCAGCAGCCCTGAAGCGGGGTACACAGATACGCAGTATTTT. Protein: CASSPEAGYTDTQYF.

This clonotype was seen many times. The genes are TRBV5-1 and TRBJ2-5, with D perhaps being TRBD1 or TRBD2 (5 bases each). The V gene's germline CDR1 is SGHRS and CDR2 YFSETQ. This CDR3 spans 11 amino acids. V dropped 3 bases and J dropped 7 bases, with 7 bases sitting between them. The CDR3 region has the DNA TGCGCCAGCAGCTGGGACGGGACCCAGTACTTC. Its translation: CASSWDGTQYF.

This clonotype has a count of ten or more. The genes are TRBV28 and TRBJ2-2; 9 nucleotides line up with TRBD2. This CDR3 is 14 amino acids long. CDR1 is MDHEN and CDR2 is SYDVKM in the germline V gene. V lost 7 bases and J lost 4; bases outside the gene matches: 4. The CDR3 loop is CASKVLAGTGELFF. The CDR3 DNA is TGTGCCAGCAAGGTACTAGCGGGCACCGGGGAGCTGTTTTTT.

With regard to this clonotype: A much larger clone differs by one base, so this may be a read error. This chain links TRBV20-1 with TRBJ2-1; TRBD2 aligns across 12 bases. This CDR3 spans 17 amino acids. Unmatched junction bases numbered 14, after V lost 3 bases and J lost 8 bases. In germline, CDR1 is DFQATT, CDR2 SNEGSKA (reference sequence). This CDR3 is CSASGRLAGGPRDEQFF. In DNA form, the CDR3 reads TGCAGTGCTAGCGGCCGTCTAGCGGGAGGGCCAAGAGATGAGCAGTTCTTC.

At least ten counts were recorded for this clonotype. This chain connects TRBV27 to TRBJ2-3, with no clear D. Germline CDR1 reads MNHEY; CDR2 reads SMNVEV (reference sequence). V lost 6 bases and J 0 bases, leaving 7 bases between the germline ends. CDR3 size: 13 residues. CDR3 sequence reads: CASSTLSTDTQYF. The CDR3 DNA reads as TGTGCCAGCAGCACCCTGAGCACAGATACGCAGTATTTT.

Many counts were recorded for this clonotype. The chain carries TRBV11-2 and TRBJ1-5, with 9 bases matching TRBD1. Germline values: CDR1 SGHAT, CDR2 FQNNGV. V was clipped by 0 bases and J by 2 bases; unmatched bases: 2. This CDR3 has 16 residues. This CDR3 is CASSLDWTGGNQPQHF. The CDR3 bases are TGTGCCAGCAGCTTAGATTGGACAGGGGGCAATCAGCCCCAGCATTTT.

This clonotype has more than one count but fewer than ten. The chain carries TRBV6-1 and TRBJ1-4; the match to TRBD1 covers 7 bases. The CDR3 sequence is 14 residues long. The trim removed 4 bases at V and 5 bases at J, leaving 4 bases unmatched. Germline V lookup: CDR1 MNHNS, CDR2 SASEGT. CDR3 region: CASSVTGWNEKLFF. CDR3 nucleotides: TGTGCCAGCAGTGTGACAGGGTGGAATGAAAAACTGTTTTTT.

The rearrangement links TRBV4-1 to TRBJ2-6, with D unclear. The CDR3 consists of 17 residues. The V gene's germline CDR1 is MGHRA and CDR2 YSYEKL. V lost 0 bases and J lost 0, with 9 bases in between. Here the CDR3 DNA reads TGCGCCAGCAGCCAAGATGGTTGGCGCTCTGGGGCCAACGTCCTGACTTTC. This codes for CASSQDGWRSGANVLTF.

This clonotype was seen a few times. The V call is TRBV6-2 or TRBV6-3, the J call TRBJ2-3; the D gene is possibly TRBD2 (6 bases). This CDR3 has 15 residues. V shed 0 bases and J shed 2 bases, with 9 bases lying between them. In germline, CDR1 is MNHEY, CDR2 SVGEGT. CDR3 bases: TGTGCCAGCAGTTACTCAGCGGACTACACAGATACGCAGTATTTT. Its translation is CASSYSADYTDTQYF.

This clonotype was recorded at least ten times. The V call is TRBV2, the J call TRBJ1-1, with D uncertain. Germline loops: CDR1 SNHLY, CDR2 FYNNEI. The CDR3 is made up of 13 amino acids. Trimming pared 4 bases from V and 0 bases from J, leaving 6 bases between. This CDR3 reads CASSGNMNTEAFF. CDR3 nucleotide sequence: TGTGCCAGCAGTGGGAACATGAACACTGAAGCTTTCTTT.

The chain carries TRBV7-3 and TRBJ1-2; maybe TRBD1 (5 bases). The ends were cut back, 5 bases at V and 6 bases at J, with 13 bases in the middle. This CDR3 region has 13 residues. The V gene's germline CDR1 is SGHTA and CDR2 FQGTGA. In DNA form, the CDR3 reads TGTGCCAGCAGCCAGGGACCTCGGGATGGCTACACCTTC. Translation gives CASSQGPRDGYTF.

This clonotype was counted only a few times. The rearrangement joins TRBV14 to TRBJ2-2, with a tentative D call TRBD1 (5 bases). The V end lost 6 bases, the J end lost 1 base, and 12 bases lay between the germline ends. In germline, CDR1 is SGHDN, CDR2 FVKESK. The CDR3 spans 15 residues. CDR3 amino acids: CASSRDRMNTGELFF. The DNA of the CDR3 is TGTGCCAGCAGTCGAGACAGAATGAACACCGGGGAGCTGTTTTTT.

This clonotype was detected a few times. A much larger clone sits a single nucleotide away, making a read error possible. V gene TRBV3-1 combines with J gene TRBJ2-5, with 7 bases aligning to TRBD2. V trimming: 4 bases; J trimming: 9 bases; junction bases outside the gene matches: 11. The CDR3 has 14 residues. The germline gives CDR1 LGHDT, CDR2 YNNKEL (reference sequence). The CDR3 DNA reads TGTGCCAGCAGCCCTAGGACTAGTCGCGAGGCCCAGTACTTC. It translates to CASSPRTSREAQYF.

Notes on this clonotype: Possible read error: a much larger clone is one base away. The V call is TRBV7-3, the J call TRBJ2-7; 7 positions agree with TRBD2. The CDR3 covers 14 residues. The germline CDR1 and CDR2 sequences are SGHTA and FQGTGA. With V trimmed by 5 bases and J by 6 bases, 10 bases remained unmatched. CDR3 DNA: TGTGCCAGCAGCGTAATTGCTGGGGAGGGCGAGCAGTACTTC. This codes for CASSVIAGEGEQYF.

The genes are TRBV19 and TRBJ1-5; TRBD1 is a possible D gene (5 bases). Germline V lookup: CDR1 LNHDA, CDR2 SQIVND (reference sequence). V lost 2 bases and J lost 5, with 25 bases in between. The CDR3 is 19 residues long. The CDR3 bases are TGTGCCAGTAGTATAAGTGTGTGGCAGGGTAGGGGTGAGGATCAGCCCCAGCATTTT. Amino acid sequence: CASSISVWQGRGEDQPQHF.